A single TCR beta chain is shown here with its context. Its antigen remains unknown. The PCR contained 60 Vbeta and 13 Jbeta primers. Some clones are missing from TCRdb's copy, which holds only in-frame ones; the method was immunoSEQ multiplex PCR. The sample yields 74,000 or so clones, just over 75% seen once. V lost 6 bases and J 7 bases, leaving 23 bases between the germline ends. This CDR3 contains 15 residues. Germline V gene lookup returns CDR1 SGHKS and CDR2 YYEKEE (reference sequence). This sample was included in a study of cytomegalovirus exposure and HLA in healthy donors. General observations from the study: Information on immune exposure was restricted to one variable (CMV serostatus).

The clonotype originates from a man aged 50-60 years in good health and CMV-seropositive. Sequenced input: PBMCs. V gene TRBV5-5 combines with J gene TRBJ2-7; perhaps TRBD1 as D (7 bases). The CDR3 nucleotides read TGTGCCAGCAACTTCCAGGCAGGGGGGCGAAAGGAGCAGTACTTC. It is translated as CASNFQAGGRKEQYF. The variable domain in full, completed from reference TRBV5-5 and TRBJ2-7, reads DAGVTQSPTHLIKTRGQQVTLRCSPISGHKSVSWYQQVLGQGPQFIFQYYEKEERGRGNFPDRFSARQFPNYSSELNVNALLLGDSALYLCASNFQAGGRKEQYFGPGTRLTVT.